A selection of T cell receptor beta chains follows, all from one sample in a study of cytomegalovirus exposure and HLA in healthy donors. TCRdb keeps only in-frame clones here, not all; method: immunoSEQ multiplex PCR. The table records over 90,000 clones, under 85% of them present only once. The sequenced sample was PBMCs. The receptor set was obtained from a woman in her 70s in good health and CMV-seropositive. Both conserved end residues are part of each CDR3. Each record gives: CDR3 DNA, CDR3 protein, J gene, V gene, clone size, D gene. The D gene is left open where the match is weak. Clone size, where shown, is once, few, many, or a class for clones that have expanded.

CDR3 DNA: TGTGCCAGCAGCCTCCTCCCTACTAGCGGCGGTGAGCAGTTCTTC
CDR3 protein: CASSLLPTSGGEQFF
J gene: TRBJ2-1
V gene: TRBV7-2
clone size: -
D gene: TRBD2

CDR3 DNA: TGTGCCAGCAGTTCGGGGGCAACTAATGAAAAACTGTTTTTT
CDR3 protein: CASSSGATNEKLFF
J gene: TRBJ1-4
V gene: TRBV28
clone size: -
D gene: -

CDR3 DNA: TGTGCCAGCTCACCACGGGGGGACAGGGTGGATGGCTACACCTTC
CDR3 protein: CASSPRGDRVDGYTF
J gene: TRBJ1-2
V gene: TRBV18
clone size: -
D gene: TRBD1

CDR3 DNA: TGCGCCAGCAGGGCGGGACTTGCCTACGAGCAGTACTTC
CDR3 protein: CASRAGLAYEQYF
J gene: TRBJ2-7
V gene: TRBV5-1
clone size: -
D gene: -

CDR3 DNA: TGTGCCAGCAGTTTGTACGCCCTCGAGGGCTCTGAAGCTTTCTTT
CDR3 protein: CASSLYALEGSEAFF
J gene: TRBJ1-1
V gene: TRBV28
clone size: -
D gene: -

CDR3 DNA: TGTGCCAGCAGCCCCCTGAGGTTGGGAAACACCATATATTTT
CDR3 protein: CASSPLRLGNTIYF
J gene: TRBJ1-3
V gene: TRBV7-3
clone size: -
D gene: -

CDR3 DNA: TGTGCCAGCAGCCGGCGACTAGCGGGAGGGCCAACAGATACGCAGTATTTT
CDR3 protein: CASSRRLAGGPTDTQYF
J gene: TRBJ2-3
V gene: TRBV7-8
clone size: -
D gene: TRBD2

CDR3 DNA: TGTGCCAGCAGTGCCGGGTCGATTCCCCGCAAGGGCTACACCTTC
CDR3 protein: CASSAGSIPRKGYTF
J gene: TRBJ1-2
V gene: TRBV28
clone size: once
D gene: -

CDR3 DNA: TGCGCCAGCAGCTTGGGGGACAGGTTTCGCCTAGCCAAAAACATTCAGTACTTC
CDR3 protein: CASSLGDRFRLAKNIQYF
J gene: TRBJ2-4
V gene: TRBV5-1
clone size: -
D gene: TRBD1

CDR3 DNA: TGTGCCAGCAGCAACAGGGAGAGCAATGAGCAGTTCTTC
CDR3 protein: CASSNRESNEQFF
J gene: TRBJ2-1
V gene: TRBV7-2
clone size: -
D gene: -

CDR3 DNA: TGTGCCACAAAACTAGCGGGCTTATACAATGAGCAGTTCTTC
CDR3 protein: CATKLAGLYNEQFF
J gene: TRBJ2-1
V gene: TRBV27
clone size: -
D gene: TRBD2

CDR3 DNA: TGTGCCACCAGCAGAGATTCGGGACAGGTCGACGAGCAGTACTTC
CDR3 protein: CATSRDSGQVDEQYF
J gene: TRBJ2-7
V gene: TRBV15
clone size: -
D gene: TRBD1

CDR3 DNA: TGTGCCAGCAGCTTAGTTGCAGATACTAACTATGGCTACACCTTC
CDR3 protein: CASSLVADTNYGYTF
J gene: TRBJ1-2
V gene: TRBV11-1
clone size: -
D gene: -

CDR3 DNA: TGTGCCAGTAGAACAGATGGCGTTAATACGCAGTATTTT
CDR3 protein: CASRTDGVNTQYF
J gene: TRBJ2-3
V gene: TRBV19
clone size: -
D gene: -

CDR3 DNA: TGTGCCTGGAGTGGGCAGGGTGGAAACACCATATATTTT
CDR3 protein: CAWSGQGGNTIYF
J gene: TRBJ1-3
V gene: TRBV30
clone size: -
D gene: -

CDR3 DNA: TGTGCCAGTCGACAGGGCCAAGAGACCCAGTACTTC
CDR3 protein: CASRQGQETQYF
J gene: TRBJ2-5
V gene: TRBV19
clone size: -
D gene: TRBD1

CDR3 DNA: TGTGCCAGCAGTTCCAGGGGGCGGCAGTTCCAAGAGACCCAGTACTTC
CDR3 protein: CASSSRGRQFQETQYF
J gene: TRBJ2-5
V gene: TRBV27
clone size: -
D gene: TRBD1

CDR3 DNA: TGTGCCAGCAGCAAAGACCAGGGTAGGGAGGGAACCCTAGTCACCTACGAGCAGTACTTC
CDR3 protein: CASSKDQGREGTLVTYEQYF
J gene: TRBJ2-7
V gene: TRBV21-1
clone size: once
D gene: -

CDR3 DNA: TGTGCCAGCAGCTTAACGACAGGGAATAGCGAGCAGTACTTC
CDR3 protein: CASSLTTGNSEQYF
J gene: TRBJ2-7
V gene: TRBV7-9
clone size: few
D gene: TRBD1

CDR3 DNA: TGTGCCAGCAGCTACAGAAACACTGAAGCTTTCTTT
CDR3 protein: CASSYRNTEAFF
J gene: TRBJ1-1
V gene: TRBV2
clone size: -
D gene: -